This T cell receptor (beta chain) was observed in a study of shared clonotypes between healthy human individuals. Study context: Donor ages ranged 18 to 49 years: a couple of women, a few men.

CD4+ cells underwent separation, giving CD45RA+ naive and CD45RA-negative memory subsets. Trimming removed 6 bases from V and 3 bases from J, with 14 bases in between. Germline V gene data show CDR1 as MNHEY and CDR2 as SMNVEV (reference sequence). The CDR3 has 14 amino acids. Over several immunoSEQ plates, each subset's genomic DNA was distributed in even portions. Here immunoSEQ multiplex PCR was the method, and the copy in TCRdb shows in-frame clones only, minus some. The repertoire holds about 680,000 clones, 60% to 75% seen once, with 1.5% to 2% in the top ten. The clonotype comes from a woman aged 25 to 39 in good health. Source material: memory CD4+ T cells sorted from blood. This sample's subset: CD45RA-negative fraction. The gene calls are TRBV27 and TRBJ1-2, with D possibly matching TRBD1 (5 bases). CDR3 protein: CASSPQASYYGYTF. The CDR3 DNA is TGTGCCAGCAGCCCACAGGCATCGTACTATGGCTACACCTTC.